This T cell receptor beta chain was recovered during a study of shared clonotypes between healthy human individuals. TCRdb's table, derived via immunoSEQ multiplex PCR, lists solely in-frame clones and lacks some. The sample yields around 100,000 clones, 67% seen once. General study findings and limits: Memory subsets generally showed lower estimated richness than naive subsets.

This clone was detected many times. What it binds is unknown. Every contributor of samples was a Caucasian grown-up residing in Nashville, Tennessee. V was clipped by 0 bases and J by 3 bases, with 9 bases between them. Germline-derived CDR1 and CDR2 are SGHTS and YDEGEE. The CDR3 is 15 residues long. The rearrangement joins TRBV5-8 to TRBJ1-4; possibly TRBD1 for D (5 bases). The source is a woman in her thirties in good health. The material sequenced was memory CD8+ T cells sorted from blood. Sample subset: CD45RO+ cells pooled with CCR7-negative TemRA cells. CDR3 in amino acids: CASSLGGVSNEKLFF. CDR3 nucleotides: TGTGCCAGCAGCTTGGGAGGGGTCTCTAATGAAAAACTGTTTTTT.